This T cell receptor beta chain is from a study of vaccination and CD4 T cells after COVID-19. CDR1 and CDR2 (germline): SEHNR, FQNEAQ (reference sequence). This CDR3 has 16 amino acids. With V trimmed by 5 bases and J by 6 bases, 12 bases remained unmatched. Specified treatment: roughly 11-day PBMC culture with coronavirus spike peptide pools or control peptides (ViraFEST assay). CD4+ T-cell collection from the unexposed donor predated the COVID-19 pandemic (2011-2018). The Oncomine TCR Beta short-read assay sequenced DNA from cultured CD4+ T cells. TCRdb processed the PCR reads anew with MiXCR; each CDR3 protein has one entry. This sample has several thousand distinct CDR3 sequences, with more than 50% found just once. In its sample, this clonotype was seen a few times. Its specificity is not known.

The TCR comes from a human donor in good health. The V call is TRBV7-9, the J call TRBJ2-2, with 7 bases identical to TRBD2. Source material: CD4+ T cells from blood, cultured in vitro. The CDR3 region has the DNA TGTGCCAGCAGCCCCTTGGGAGGGGTTAGAGCCGGGGAGCTGTTTTTT. Residues: CASSPLGGVRAGELFF.